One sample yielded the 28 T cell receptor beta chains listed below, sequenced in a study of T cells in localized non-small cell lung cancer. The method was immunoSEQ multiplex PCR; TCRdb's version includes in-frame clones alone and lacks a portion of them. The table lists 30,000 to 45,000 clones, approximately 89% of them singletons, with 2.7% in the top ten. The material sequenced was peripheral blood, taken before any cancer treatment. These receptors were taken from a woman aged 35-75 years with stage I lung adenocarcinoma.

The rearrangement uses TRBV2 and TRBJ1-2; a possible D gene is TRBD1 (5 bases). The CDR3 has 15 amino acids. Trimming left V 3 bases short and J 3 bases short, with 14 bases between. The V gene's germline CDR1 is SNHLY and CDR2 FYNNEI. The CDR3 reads CASSELPGMDYGYTF. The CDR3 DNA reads TGTGCCAGCAGTGAGCTGCCAGGGATGGACTATGGCTACACCTTC. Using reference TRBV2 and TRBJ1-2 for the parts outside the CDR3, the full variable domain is EPEVTQTPSHQVTQMGQEVILRCVPISNHLYFYWYRQILGQKVEFLVSFYNNEISEKSEIFDDQFSVERPDGSNFTLKIRSTKLEDSAMYFCASSELPGMDYGYTFGSGTRLTVV.

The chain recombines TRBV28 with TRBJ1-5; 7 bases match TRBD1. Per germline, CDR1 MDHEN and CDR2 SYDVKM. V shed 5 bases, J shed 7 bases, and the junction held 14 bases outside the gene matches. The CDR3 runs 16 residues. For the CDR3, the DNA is TGTGCCAGCAGTCCCCCCAGCCAACAGGGGAGACAGCCCCAGCATTTT. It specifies CASSPPSQQGRQPQHF.

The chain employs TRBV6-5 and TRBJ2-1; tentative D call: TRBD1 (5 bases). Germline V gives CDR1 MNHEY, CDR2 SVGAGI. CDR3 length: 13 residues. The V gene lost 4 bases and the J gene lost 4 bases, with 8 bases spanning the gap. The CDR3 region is CASSSTVYNEQFF. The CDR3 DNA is TGTGCCAGCAGTTCGACAGTTTACAATGAGCAGTTCTTC.

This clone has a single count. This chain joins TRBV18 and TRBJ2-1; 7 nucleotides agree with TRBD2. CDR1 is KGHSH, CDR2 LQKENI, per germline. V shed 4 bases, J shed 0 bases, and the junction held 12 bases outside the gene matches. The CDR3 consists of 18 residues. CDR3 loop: CASSLNNPGLSSYNEQFF. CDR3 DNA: TGTGCCAGCTCACTAAATAATCCGGGACTAAGCTCCTACAATGAGCAGTTCTTC.

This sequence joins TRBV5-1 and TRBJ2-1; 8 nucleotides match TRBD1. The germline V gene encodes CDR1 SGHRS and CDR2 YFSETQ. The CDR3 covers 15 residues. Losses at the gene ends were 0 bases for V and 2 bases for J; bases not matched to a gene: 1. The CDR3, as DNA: TGCGCCAGCAGCTTGGACAGGGGGGCCTACAATGAGCAGTTCTTC. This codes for CASSLDRGAYNEQFF. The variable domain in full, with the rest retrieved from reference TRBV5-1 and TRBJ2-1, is KAGVTQTPRYLIKTRGQQVTLSCSPISGHRSVSWYQQTPGQGLQFLFEYFSETQRNKGNFPGRFSGRQFSNSRSEMNVSTLELGDSALYLCASSLDRGAYNEQFFGPGTRLTVL.

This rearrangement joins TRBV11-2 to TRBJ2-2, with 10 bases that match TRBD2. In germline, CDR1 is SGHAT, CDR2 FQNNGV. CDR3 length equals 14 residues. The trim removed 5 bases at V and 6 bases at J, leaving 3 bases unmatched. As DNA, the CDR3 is TGTGCCAGCAGCACAGGACTAGCGGCCGGGGAGCTGTTTTTT. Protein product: CASSTGLAAGELFF.

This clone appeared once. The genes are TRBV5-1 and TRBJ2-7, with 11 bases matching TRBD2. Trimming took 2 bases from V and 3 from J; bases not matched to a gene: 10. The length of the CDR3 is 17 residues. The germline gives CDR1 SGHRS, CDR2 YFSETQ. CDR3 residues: CASSFGLAGKMGYEQYF. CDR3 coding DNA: TGCGCCAGCAGCTTCGGACTAGCGGGCAAAATGGGCTACGAGCAGTACTTC. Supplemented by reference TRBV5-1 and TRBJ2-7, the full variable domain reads KAGVTQTPRYLIKTRGQQVTLSCSPISGHRSVSWYQQTPGQGLQFLFEYFSETQRNKGNFPGRFSGRQFSNSRSEMNVSTLELGDSALYLCASSFGLAGKMGYEQYFGPGTRLTVT.

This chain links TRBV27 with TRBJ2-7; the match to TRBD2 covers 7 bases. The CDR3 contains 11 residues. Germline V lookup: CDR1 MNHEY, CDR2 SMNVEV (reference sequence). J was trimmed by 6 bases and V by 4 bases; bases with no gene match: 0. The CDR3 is CASSSSGEQYF. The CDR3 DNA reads TGTGCCAGCAGTTCTAGCGGCGAGCAGTACTTC.

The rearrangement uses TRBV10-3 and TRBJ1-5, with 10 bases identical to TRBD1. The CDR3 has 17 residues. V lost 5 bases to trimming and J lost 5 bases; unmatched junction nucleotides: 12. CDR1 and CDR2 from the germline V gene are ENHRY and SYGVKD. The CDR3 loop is CAISTSIGGTGDQPQHF. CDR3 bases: TGTGCCATCAGTACCTCCATAGGCGGGACAGGGGATCAGCCCCAGCATTTT.

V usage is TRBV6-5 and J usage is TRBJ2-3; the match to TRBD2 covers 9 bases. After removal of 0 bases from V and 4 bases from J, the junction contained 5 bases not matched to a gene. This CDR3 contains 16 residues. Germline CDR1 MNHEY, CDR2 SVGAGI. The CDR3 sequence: CASSYSSGSFPDTQYF. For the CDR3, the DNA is TGTGCCAGCAGTTACTCTAGCGGGAGTTTCCCAGATACGCAGTATTTT.

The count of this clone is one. CDR3 nucleotides: TGTGCCAGCAGTCTTAGCGGGAGGGCCGGGGATACGCAGTATTTT. Translation: CASSLSGRAGDTQYF. The V call is TRBV9, the J call TRBJ2-3; 11 bases are a match to TRBD2. The CDR3 runs to 15 residues. Per germline, CDR1 SGDLS and CDR2 YYNGEE. V shed 5 bases and J 6 bases; nucleotides not matched to a gene: 8.

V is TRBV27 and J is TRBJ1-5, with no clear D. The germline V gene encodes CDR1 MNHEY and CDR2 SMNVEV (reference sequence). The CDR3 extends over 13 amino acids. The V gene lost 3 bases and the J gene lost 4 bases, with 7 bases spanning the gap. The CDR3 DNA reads TGTGCCAGCAGTTTCTCACAGAATCAGCCCCAGCATTTT. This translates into CASSFSQNQPQHF.

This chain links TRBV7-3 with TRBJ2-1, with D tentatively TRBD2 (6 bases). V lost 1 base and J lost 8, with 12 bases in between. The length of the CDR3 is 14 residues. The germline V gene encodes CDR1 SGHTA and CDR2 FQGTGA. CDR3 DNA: TGTGCCAGCAGCTTAATGGGCAGGGAGGATGAGCAGTTCTTC. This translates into CASSLMGREDEQFF. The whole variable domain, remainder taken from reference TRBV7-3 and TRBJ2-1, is GAGVSQTPSNKVTEKGKYVELRCDPISGHTALYWYRQSLGQGPEFLIYFQGTGAADDSGLPNDRFFAVRPEGSVSTLKIQRTERGDSAVYLCASSLMGREDEQFFGPGTRLTVL.

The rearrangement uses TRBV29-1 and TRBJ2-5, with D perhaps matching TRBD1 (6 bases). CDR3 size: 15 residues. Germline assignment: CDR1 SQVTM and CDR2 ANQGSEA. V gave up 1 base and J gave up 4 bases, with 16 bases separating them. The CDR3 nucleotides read TGCAGCGTTGAAGGGCAGGGGTTTTCGTTAGAGACCCAGTACTTC. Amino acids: CSVEGQGFSLETQYF.

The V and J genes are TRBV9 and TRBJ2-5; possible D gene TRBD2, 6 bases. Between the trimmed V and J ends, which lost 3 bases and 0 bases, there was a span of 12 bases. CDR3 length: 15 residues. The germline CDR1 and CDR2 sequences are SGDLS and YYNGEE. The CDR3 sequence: CASSARGGYQETQYF. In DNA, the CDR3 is TGTGCCAGCAGCGCCCGAGGAGGGTACCAAGAGACCCAGTACTTC.

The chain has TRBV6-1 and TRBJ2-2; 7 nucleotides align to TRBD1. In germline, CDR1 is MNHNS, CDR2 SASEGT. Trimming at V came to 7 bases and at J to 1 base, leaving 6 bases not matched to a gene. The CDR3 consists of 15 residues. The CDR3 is CASTARQGNTGELFF. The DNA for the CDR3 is TGTGCCAGCACCGCGAGACAGGGGAACACCGGGGAGCTGTTTTTT.

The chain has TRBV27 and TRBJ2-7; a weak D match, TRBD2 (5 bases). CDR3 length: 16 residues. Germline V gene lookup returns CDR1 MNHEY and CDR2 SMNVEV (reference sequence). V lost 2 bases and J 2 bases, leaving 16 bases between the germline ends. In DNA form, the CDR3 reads TGTGCCAGCAGTTTACTCATAGGGCGGGCAGCCTACGAGCAGTACTTC. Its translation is CASSLLIGRAAYEQYF.

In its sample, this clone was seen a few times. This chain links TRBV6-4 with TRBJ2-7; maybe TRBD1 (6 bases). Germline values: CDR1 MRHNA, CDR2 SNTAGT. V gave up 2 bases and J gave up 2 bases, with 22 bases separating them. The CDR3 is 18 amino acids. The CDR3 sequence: CASSDPEATGSRTYEQYF. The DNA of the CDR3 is TGTGCCAGCAGTGACCCAGAAGCAACAGGGTCTCGCACCTACGAGCAGTACTTC.

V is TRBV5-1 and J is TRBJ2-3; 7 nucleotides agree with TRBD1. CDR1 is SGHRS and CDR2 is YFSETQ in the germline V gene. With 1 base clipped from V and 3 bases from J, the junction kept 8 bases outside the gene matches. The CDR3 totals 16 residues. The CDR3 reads CASSLRQGSGTDTQYF. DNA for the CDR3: TGCGCCAGCAGCTTGCGACAGGGATCGGGAACAGATACGCAGTATTTT.

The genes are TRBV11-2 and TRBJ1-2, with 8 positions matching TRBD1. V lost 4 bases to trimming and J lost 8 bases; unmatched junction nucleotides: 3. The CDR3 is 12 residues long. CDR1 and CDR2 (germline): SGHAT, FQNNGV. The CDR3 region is CASSWDRWGYTF. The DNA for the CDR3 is TGTGCCAGCAGCTGGGACAGGTGGGGCTACACCTTC.

DNA for the CDR3: TGTGCCAGCAGTGTCAACAGGGGGACAGATACGCAGTATTTT. Translating it yields CASSVNRGTDTQYF. The V gene is TRBV27, the J gene TRBJ2-3; 8 bases align to TRBD1. The germline V gene has CDR1 MNHEY and CDR2 SMNVEV (reference sequence). Unmatched junction bases numbered 4, after V lost 5 bases and J lost 3 bases. This CDR3 is 14 amino acids long.

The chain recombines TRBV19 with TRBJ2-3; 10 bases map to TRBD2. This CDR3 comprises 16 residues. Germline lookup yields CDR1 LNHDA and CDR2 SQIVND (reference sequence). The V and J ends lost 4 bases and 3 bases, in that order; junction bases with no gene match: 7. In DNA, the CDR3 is TGTGCCAGTAGTACCTCAGCGGGAGGGAGGACAGATACGCAGTATTTT. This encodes CASSTSAGGRTDTQYF.

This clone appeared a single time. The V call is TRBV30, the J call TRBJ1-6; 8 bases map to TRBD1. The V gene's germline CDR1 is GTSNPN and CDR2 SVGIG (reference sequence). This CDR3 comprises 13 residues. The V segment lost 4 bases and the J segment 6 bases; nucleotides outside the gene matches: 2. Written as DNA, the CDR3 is TGTGCCTGGACGGGACAGGTTAATTCACCCCTCCACTTT. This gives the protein CAWTGQVNSPLHF.

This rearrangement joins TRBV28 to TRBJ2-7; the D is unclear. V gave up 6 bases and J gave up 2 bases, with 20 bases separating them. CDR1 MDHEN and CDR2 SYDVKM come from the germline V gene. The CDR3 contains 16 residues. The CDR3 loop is CASSTSSGPPPYEQYF. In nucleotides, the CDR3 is TGTGCCAGCAGCACTTCGAGTGGGCCCCCTCCCTACGAGCAGTACTTC.

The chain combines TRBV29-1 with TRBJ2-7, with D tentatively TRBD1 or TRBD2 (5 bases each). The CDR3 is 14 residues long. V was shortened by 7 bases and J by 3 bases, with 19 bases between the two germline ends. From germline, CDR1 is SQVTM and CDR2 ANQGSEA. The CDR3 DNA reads TGCAGCGCCTCTCCGGCCTCTGGGGGCTACGAGCAGTACTTC. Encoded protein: CSASPASGGYEQYF.

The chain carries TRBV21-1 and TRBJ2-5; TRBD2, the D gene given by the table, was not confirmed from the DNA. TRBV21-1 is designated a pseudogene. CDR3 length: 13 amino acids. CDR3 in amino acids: CASSFRDSETQYF. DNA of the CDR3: TGTGCCAGCAGCTTCCGGGACTCGGAGACCCAGTACTTC.

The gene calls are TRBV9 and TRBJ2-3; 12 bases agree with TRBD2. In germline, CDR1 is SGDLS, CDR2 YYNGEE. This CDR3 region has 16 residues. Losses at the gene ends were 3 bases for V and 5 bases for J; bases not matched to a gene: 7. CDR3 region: CASSAPSGRAVDTQYF. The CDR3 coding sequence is TGTGCCAGCAGCGCGCCTAGCGGGAGGGCCGTAGATACGCAGTATTTT.

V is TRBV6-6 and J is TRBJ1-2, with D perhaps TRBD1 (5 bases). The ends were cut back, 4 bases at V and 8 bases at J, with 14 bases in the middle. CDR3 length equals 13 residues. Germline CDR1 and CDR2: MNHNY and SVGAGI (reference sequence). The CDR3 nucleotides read TGTGCCAGCAGTTCACAGGTCGAAGGAGGCTACACCTTC. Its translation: CASSSQVEGGYTF.